Following are 4 T cell receptor beta chains from one sample sequenced in a study of CD8 T cells in Susac syndrome. Reverse transcription used roughly 0.45 to 1 ug RNA and random hexamers. Via MiXCR, TCRdb re-called the immunoSEQ multiplex PCR reads, giving one row per CDR3 protein. The table records around 56,000 distinct CDR3 sequences, around 90% of them present only once. The sequencing input was CD8+ T cells from PBMCs. The origin of the receptors is a human donor in good health.

This clonotype was detected only once. The J gene is TRBJ1-6, the V gene TRBV6-6; 7 nucleotides agree with TRBD1. After removal of 4 bases from V and 7 bases from J, the junction contained 4 bases not matched to a gene. This CDR3 region has 14 residues. CDR1 and CDR2 from the germline V gene are MNHNY and SVGAGI (reference sequence). The CDR3, as DNA: TGTGCCAGCAGTTCAGGCAGGGGGAATTCACCCCTCCACTTT. As protein: CASSSGRGNSPLHF.

The chain recombines TRBV27 with TRBJ1-2; D uncertain. V was pared by 7 bases and J by 0 bases, with 18 bases between. Germline V lookup: CDR1 MNHEY, CDR2 SMNVEV (reference sequence). The CDR3 length is 16 residues. The CDR3 reads CASNPYASNANYGYTF. The CDR3 region has the DNA TGTGCCAGCAACCCCTACGCCAGTAATGCTAACTATGGCTACACCTTC.

This chain joins TRBV14 and TRBJ1-4, with D possibly matching TRBD1 (5 bases). V shed 1 base and J shed 7 bases, with 28 bases lying between them. The CDR3 spans 20 residues. The germline V gene has CDR1 SGHDN and CDR2 FVKESK. The CDR3 here is CASSQAGYAETLSGGEKLFF. The CDR3 region has the DNA TGTGCCAGCAGCCAAGCCGGATACGCGGAAACCTTATCTGGGGGTGAAAAACTGTTTTTT.

This clonotype was recorded only once. The chain joins TRBV12-3 or TRBV12-4 to TRBJ2-3; D remains ambiguous. This CDR3 spans 12 amino acids. Trimming removed 7 bases at V and 6 bases at J, with 11 bases between. In nucleotides, the CDR3 is TGTGCCAGCACCACCTCGTCGGATACGCAGTATTTT. Protein product: CASTTSSDTQYF.